A selection of T cell receptor beta chains follows, all from one sample in a study of shared clonotypes between healthy human individuals. The protocol was immunoSEQ multiplex PCR, while the TCRdb copy is restricted to in-frame clones and leaves out a portion. Found here are about 2.4 million clones, 80% to 95% of them singletons; the top ten hold 0.36%. Sequencing used naive CD4+ T cells from PBMCs. The receptors stem from a man aged 18 to 29 in good health. Some clones in this sample may be carry-over from other donors' samples. Each CDR3 is given with its conserved first and last residue. Each record gives: J gene, V gene, D gene, CDR3 length, CDR3 DNA, CDR3 protein. D genes are given only for firm matches.

>TRBJ2-1|TRBV14|TRBD1|16
TGTGCCAGCAGCCACCAGGACAGGGGTCGATCCAATGAGCAGTTCTTC
CASSHQDRGRSNEQFF
>TRBJ2-7|TRBV11-2|TRBD1|15
TGTGCCAGCAGCACGTTCCCGGGACAGGGAGGCGAGCAGTACTTC
CASSTFPGQGGEQYF
>TRBJ2-2|TRBV25-1|.|16
TGTGCCAGCAGTGAAGCGACTAAGGGGCGGGCCGGGGAGCTGTTTTTT
CASSEATKGRAGELFF
>TRBJ2-3|TRBV19|.|17
TGTGCCAGTAGTATACCGGGCCGGGCAGGGAACACAGATACGCAGTATTTT
CASSIPGRAGNTDTQYF
>TRBJ1-1|TRBV5-1|.|14
TGCGCCAGCAGCAGGCAGGGCTCGAACACTGAAGCTTTCTTT
CASSRQGSNTEAFF
>TRBJ1-1|TRBV27|.|15
TGTGCCAGCAGCCCCGGTCGGGGGGTGAACACTGAAGCTTTCTTT
CASSPGRGVNTEAFF
>TRBJ2-2|TRBV15|.|15
TGTGCCACCAGCAGAGGTACAGTGAACACCGGGGAGCTGTTTTTT
CATSRGTVNTGELFF
>TRBJ1-2|TRBV5-6|TRBD1|15
TGTGCCAGCAGCCTTGGGACAGGGGGTTTGCATGGCTACACCTTC
CASSLGTGGLHGYTF
>TRBJ2-2|TRBV7-9|TRBD1|14
TGTGCCAGCAGCCGACAGGGCGGAACCGGGGAGCTGTTTTTT
CASSRQGGTGELFF
>TRBJ2-1|TRBV5-6|TRBD1|15
TGTGCCAGCAGCCGACCTTGGACAGGCCCGGGTGAGCAGTTCTTC
CASSRPWTGPGEQFF
>TRBJ2-3|TRBV27|TRBD2|14
TGTGCCAGCATGGGGGGGGACTATTCAGATACGCAGTATTTT
CASMGGDYSDTQYF
>TRBJ1-5|TRBV19|TRBD1|16
TGTGCCAGTAGTATATTGGGTCAGGGGGCCGGTCAGCCCCAGCATTTT
CASSILGQGAGQPQHF